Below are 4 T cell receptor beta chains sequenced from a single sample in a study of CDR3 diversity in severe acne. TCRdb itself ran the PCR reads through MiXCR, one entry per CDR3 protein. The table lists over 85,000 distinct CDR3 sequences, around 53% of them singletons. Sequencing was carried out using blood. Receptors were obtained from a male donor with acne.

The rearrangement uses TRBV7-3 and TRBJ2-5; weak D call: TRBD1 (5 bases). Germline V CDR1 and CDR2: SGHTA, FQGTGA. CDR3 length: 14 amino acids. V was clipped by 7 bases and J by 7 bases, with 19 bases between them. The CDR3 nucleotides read TGTGCCAGCACCCTAGTCCAGGGTGGCGGGACCCAGTACTTC. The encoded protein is CASTLVQGGGTQYF.

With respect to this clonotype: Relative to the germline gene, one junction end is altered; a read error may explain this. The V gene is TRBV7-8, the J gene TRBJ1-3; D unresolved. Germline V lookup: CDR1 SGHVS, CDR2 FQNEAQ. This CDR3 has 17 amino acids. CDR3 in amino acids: CACSPLRWGYPGNTIYF. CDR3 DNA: TGTGCCTGCAGCCCCCTTAGGTGGGGATATCCTGGAAACACCATATATTTT.

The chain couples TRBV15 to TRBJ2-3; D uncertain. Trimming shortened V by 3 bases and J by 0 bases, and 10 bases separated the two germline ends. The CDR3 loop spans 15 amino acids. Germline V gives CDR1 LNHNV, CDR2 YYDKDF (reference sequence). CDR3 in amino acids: CATSSGRASTDTQYF. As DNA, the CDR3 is TGTGCCACCAGCAGCGGACGGGCTAGCACAGATACGCAGTATTTT.

The CDR3 DNA is TGTGCCAGCAGTTTCACCGCAGGGGGCACTCAGCCCCAGCATTTT. It translates to CASSFTAGGTQPQHF. The chain has TRBV12-3 or TRBV12-4 and TRBJ1-5, with 8 bases that match TRBD1. Trimming cost V 3 bases and J 6 bases; bases outside gene matches: 7. The CDR3 sequence is 15 residues long.